This is a list of T cell receptor beta chains from one sample in a study of early T cells in non-severe SARS-CoV-2 infection. TCRdb called the 5' RACE reads again in MiXCR, with one record for every CDR3 protein. The profile shows about 30,000 distinct CDR3 sequences, about 5.5% of them singletons. Sequenced: whole blood. The receptors were gathered from an adult who was a healthcare worker with PCR-confirmed SARS-CoV-2 infection or an uninfected control (not recorded which). The CDR3 runs from the conserved cysteine through the conserved F or W.

V gene: TRBV11-2
J gene: TRBJ2-1
CDR3 protein: CASSLVGDPYNEQFF

V gene: TRBV7-6
J gene: TRBJ1-3
CDR3 protein: CASSLGPTDSGNTIYF

V gene: TRBV7-9
J gene: TRBJ2-2
CDR3 protein: CASSPRVYGSGELFF

V gene: TRBV11-3
J gene: TRBJ2-3
CDR3 protein: CASSLGRKGSDDTQYF

V gene: TRBV5-8
J gene: TRBJ2-2
CDR3 protein: CASSAEATRGTGELFF

V gene: TRBV3-1
J gene: TRBJ2-3
CDR3 protein: CASSQGLEPTDTQYF

V gene: TRBV29-1
J gene: TRBJ2-1
CDR3 protein: CSVGATSGSSYNEQFF

V gene: TRBV6-1
J gene: TRBJ2-1
CDR3 protein: CASSEEGLKGNEQFF

V gene: TRBV7-2
J gene: TRBJ2-1
CDR3 protein: CASSRPTGLGGEQFF

V gene: TRBV10-1
J gene: TRBJ2-2
CDR3 protein: CASSTGITGELFF

V gene: TRBV11-2
J gene: TRBJ2-3
CDR3 protein: CASSRTSGRSNTQYF

V gene: TRBV5-1
J gene: TRBJ1-6
CDR3 protein: CASSLERQGSSPLHF

V gene: TRBV12-3/TRBV12-4
J gene: TRBJ2-6
CDR3 protein: CASMMDRGVDAGANVLTF

V gene: TRBV6-5
J gene: TRBJ2-1
CDR3 protein: CASTRGGPLYNEQFF

V gene: TRBV7-2
J gene: TRBJ2-5
CDR3 protein: CASSLQYGQGTRETQYF

V gene: TRBV5-1
J gene: TRBJ2-7
CDR3 protein: CASSRTFSYEQYF

V gene: TRBV6-2/TRBV6-3
J gene: TRBJ2-4
CDR3 protein: CASSYFPLDITSDIQYF

V gene: TRBV27
J gene: TRBJ2-3
CDR3 protein: CASSFEGLGTDTQYF

V gene: TRBV6-5
J gene: TRBJ1-1
CDR3 protein: CASSPRDGTRARAFF

V gene: TRBV19
J gene: TRBJ1-5
CDR3 protein: CASSITGGRPQPQHF